The 10 T cell receptor beta chains reported below all come from one sample, sequenced in a study of T cells in Graves' hyperthyroidism and ophthalmopathy. The investigators amplified TCR beta CDR3 regions from RNA transcripts. First-round RT-PCR of the TCR CDR3 relied on the HTBI primer set. TCRdb passed the multiplex PCR reads through MiXCR, listing each CDR3 protein once. The data hold approximately 690,000 distinct CDR3 sequences, with around 13% observed a single time. The sequenced sample was blood. The receptor source for this set is a woman in her forties or fifties with Graves' ophthalmopathy.

V usage is TRBV20-1 and J usage is TRBJ2-1, with 14 bases that match TRBD2. CDR1 and CDR2 from the germline V gene are DFQATT and SNEGSKA (reference sequence). The CDR3 spans 15 residues. The V and J ends lost 5 bases and 9 bases, in that order; junction bases with no gene match: 9. The CDR3 nucleotides read TGCAGTGCTCCTCGACTAGCGGGAGGGCCAGGTGAGCAGTTCTTC. The encoded protein is CSAPRLAGGPGEQFF.

This clonotype was picked up many times. This sequence joins TRBV27 and TRBJ2-3, with 8 bases matching TRBD1. Germline V gives CDR1 MNHEY, CDR2 SMNVEV (reference sequence). V dropped 0 bases and J dropped 6; count of bases not matched to a gene: 8. This CDR3 region has 16 residues. The CDR3 loop reads CASSLSTGAAVDTQYF. The CDR3 nucleotides are TGTGCCAGCAGTTTATCGACAGGGGCAGCCGTGGATACGCAGTATTTT.

This clonotype was counted many times. The genes are TRBV28 and TRBJ2-2, with D possibly matching TRBD1 (5 bases). V lost 3 bases, J lost 4 bases, and 15 bases lay in between. The CDR3 runs to 16 residues. Per the germline V gene, CDR1 is MDHEN and CDR2 is SYDVKM. This chain's CDR3 is CASSLARGLATGELFF. CDR3 in DNA: TGTGCCAGCAGTTTGGCAAGGGGTCTGGCCACCGGGGAGCTGTTTTTT.

This clonotype occurred a few times. This rearrangement joins TRBV29-1 to TRBJ1-2; D call uncertain. Germline CDR1 is SQVTM and CDR2 is ANQGSEA. CDR3 length equals 13 residues. V lost 4 bases, J lost 6 bases, and 15 bases lay in between. The CDR3 DNA sequence: TGCAGCGTTGTGTACAGAATTACGGATGGCTACACCTTC. It codes for CSVVYRITDGYTF.

This clonotype was found many times. This chain joins TRBV6-2 or TRBV6-3 and TRBJ2-7; D is possibly TRBD2 (6 bases). V dropped 2 bases and J dropped 1 base, with 15 bases sitting between them. CDR1 and CDR2 from the germline V gene are MNHEY and SVGEGT. The CDR3 has 16 amino acids. The CDR3 spells CASSYGLGSRSYEQYF. The CDR3 DNA follows: TGTGCCAGCAGTTACGGGCTCGGGAGCCGATCCTACGAGCAGTACTTC.

This clonotype was seen ten or more times. J is TRBJ2-2 and V is TRBV6-1; the D gene could be TRBD1 or TRBD2 (5 bases each). The germline CDR1 and CDR2 sequences are MNHNS and SASEGT. This CDR3 has 15 residues. Trimming removed 8 bases from V and 1 base from J, with 14 bases in between. The CDR3 region has the DNA TGTGCCAGCGGGGGTCGAGACAAGAACACCGGGGAGCTGTTTTTT. The encoded protein is CASGGRDKNTGELFF.

In this sample, this clonotype turned up many times. CDR3: CASSQAARYGVYEQYF. CDR3 DNA: TGTGCCAGCAGCCAAGCGGCCAGGTATGGAGTCTACGAGCAGTACTTC. The genes are TRBV14 and TRBJ2-7; no definite D call. Germline assignment: CDR1 SGHDN and CDR2 FVKESK. This CDR3 spans 16 amino acids. Trimming cost V 1 base and J 3 bases, with 16 bases left between them.

There are many counts of this clonotype. This chain links TRBV6-1 with TRBJ2-7; TRBD2 aligns across 7 bases. V dropped 0 bases and J dropped 3; count of bases not matched to a gene: 11. This CDR3 has 17 amino acids. Germline V gene data show CDR1 as MNHNS and CDR2 as SASEGT. Here the CDR3 reads CASSEALGGSTRYEQYF. Written as DNA, the CDR3 is TGTGCCAGCAGTGAAGCTTTGGGCGGGAGTACACGCTACGAGCAGTACTTC.

This clonotype was detected only a few times. This chain connects TRBV11-2 to TRBJ2-1, with 16 nucleotides matching TRBD2. The CDR3 contains 17 residues. The germline V gene encodes CDR1 SGHAT and CDR2 FQNNGV. V shed 1 base and J 9 bases; nucleotides not matched to a gene: 6. This chain's CDR3 is CASSLGGTSGRAGEQFF. CDR3 in DNA: TGTGCCAGCAGCTTAGGGGGGACTAGCGGGAGGGCCGGTGAGCAGTTCTTC. The entire variable domain, with the rest obtained from reference TRBV11-2 and TRBJ2-1, is as follows: EAGVAQSPRYKIIEKRQSVAFWCNPISGHATLYWYQQILGQGPKLLIQFQNNGVVDDSQLPKDRFSAERLKGVDSTLKIQPAKLEDSAVYLCASSLGGTSGRAGEQFFGPGTRLTVL.

In this sample, this clonotype turned up many times. This chain connects TRBV10-3 to TRBJ1-5, with no clear D. Trimming removed 2 bases at V and 6 bases at J, with 8 bases between. The CDR3 has 13 amino acids. Germline CDR1 is ENHRY and CDR2 is SYGVKD. This chain's CDR3 is CAISEDRSQPQHF. For the CDR3, the DNA is TGTGCCATCAGTGAGGACCGGAGTCAGCCCCAGCATTTT.